The 27 T cell receptor beta chains below come from one sample, sequenced in a study of blood T cell repertoires in COVID-19. Assay used: immunoSEQ multiplex PCR; TCRdb lists only in-frame clones, some missing. Of 85,000 to 90,000 clones in the sample, under 95% are singletons; the top ten hold about 2.5%. The sample taken for sequencing was peripheral blood. The receptors here all came from a human donor with active COVID-19. The donor label of this sample is uncertain.

This clone appeared a single time. The V call is TRBV9, the J call TRBJ2-7, with 12 bases that match TRBD1. This CDR3 comprises 16 residues. J gave up 2 bases and V 4 bases, and 7 bases lay outside the gene matches. Per germline, CDR1 SGDLS and CDR2 YYNGEE. The CDR3 coding sequence is TGTGCCAGCAGCCCGGGGACAGGGGGCTTGACCTACGAGCAGTACTTC. It encodes CASSPGTGGLTYEQYF. Filled out from reference TRBV9 and TRBJ2-7, the complete variable domain reads DSGVTQTPKHLITATGQRVTLRCSPRSGDLSVYWYQQSLDQGLQFLIQYYNGEERAKGNILERFSAQQFPDLHSELNLSSLELGDSALYFCASSPGTGGLTYEQYFGPGTRLTVT.

The chain couples TRBV6-5 to TRBJ1-2, with a possible D match to TRBD1 (6 bases). The CDR3 totals 14 residues. Trimming took off 6 bases at V and 2 bases at J, with 13 bases between the two ends. Germline-derived CDR1 and CDR2 are MNHEY and SVGAGI. The CDR3 DNA reads TGTGCCAGCAGCCGACCGGACAGCAACTATGGCTACACCTTC. Translated: CASSRPDSNYGYTF.

The V call is TRBV7-2, the J call TRBJ2-3, with D possibly TRBD1 on 6 matching bases. The CDR3 is 14 amino acids. The ends were cut back, 5 bases at V and 7 bases at J, with 16 bases in the middle. Germline V gene sequence: CDR1 SGHTA, CDR2 FQGNSA. This CDR3 is CASSVKAGDYTQYF. The CDR3 nucleotides are TGTGCCAGCAGCGTAAAAGCAGGGGATTATACGCAGTATTTT. Drawing the rest from reference TRBV7-2 and TRBJ2-3, the complete variable domain is GAGVSQSPSNKVTEKGKDVELRCDPISGHTALYWYRQSLGQGLEFLIYFQGNSAPDKSGLPSDRFSAERTGGSVSTLTIQRTQQEDSAVYLCASSVKAGDYTQYFGPGTRLTVL.

This rearrangement joins TRBV5-1 to TRBJ2-1, with 12 nucleotides matching TRBD2. Looked up from germline, CDR1 is SGHRS and CDR2 is YFSETQ. The CDR3 runs 15 residues. The J segment lost 4 bases and the V segment lost 3 bases, leaving 2 bases of the junction unmatched. Written as DNA, the CDR3 is TGCGCCAGCAGCTCCCTAGCGGGGGGGTACAATGAGCAGTTCTTC. Translation: CASSSLAGGYNEQFF.

This clone has just one count. This sequence joins TRBV14 and TRBJ1-2; D not certain. Germline V gene sequence: CDR1 SGHDN, CDR2 FVKESK. V lost 0 bases, J lost 1 base, and 6 bases lay in between. CDR3 length: 14 residues. As DNA, the CDR3 is TGTGCCAGCAGCCAAGATACATTTAACTATGGCTACACCTTC. Amino acids: CASSQDTFNYGYTF.

This sequence joins TRBV23-1 and TRBJ2-1, with 15 bases matching TRBD2. TRBV23-1 is identified as an open reading frame with a role that is uncertain. V shed 6 bases, J shed 8 bases, and the junction held 8 bases outside the gene matches. The CDR3 contains 16 residues. The CDR3 DNA reads as TGCGCCAGCAGACTACGGACTAGCGGGGGGGCCGATGAGCAGTTCTTC. This codes for CASRLRTSGGADEQFF.

The V gene is TRBV5-1, the J gene TRBJ2-7; 11 nucleotides line up with TRBD2. CDR3 size: 19 residues. V lost 7 bases to trimming and J lost 1 base; unmatched junction nucleotides: 19. Germline V lookup: CDR1 SGHRS, CDR2 YFSETQ. The DNA of the CDR3 is TGCGCCAGCTTCCAAGGGGCCATCGGGACTAGCGGTTTTTCCTACGAGCAGTACTTC. Amino acids: CASFQGAIGTSGFSYEQYF.

This chain joins TRBV7-3 and TRBJ2-3, with a tentative D call TRBD2 (5 bases). V was shortened by 5 bases and J by 8 bases, with 14 bases between the two germline ends. The length of the CDR3 is 13 residues. In germline, CDR1 is SGHTA, CDR2 FQGTGA. The CDR3 protein is CASSRGLEATQYF. CDR3 DNA: TGTGCCAGCAGCCGCGGACTTGAGGCTACGCAGTATTTT.

The chain links TRBV6-5 to TRBJ2-5; D unresolved. The V and J ends lost 3 bases and 0 bases respectively, with 11 bases between them. This CDR3 is built from 15 residues. The germline V gene encodes CDR1 MNHEY and CDR2 SVGAGI. The CDR3 nucleotides read TGTGCCAGCAGTTATTCCGGAGAGTACCAAGAGACCCAGTACTTC. Translation gives CASSYSGEYQETQYF.

This chain joins TRBV9 and TRBJ1-1; unclear D gene. Germline CDR1 reads SGDLS; CDR2 reads YYNGEE. The CDR3 loop spans 14 amino acids. V dropped 0 bases and J dropped 2 bases, with 8 bases sitting between them. For the CDR3, the DNA is TGTGCCAGCAGCGTAGTGGCGGTTAACACTGAAGCTTTCTTT. Encoded protein: CASSVVAVNTEAFF.

The rearrangement joins TRBV19 to TRBJ2-1, with D perhaps TRBD1 (6 bases). V shed 3 bases and J shed 5 bases, with 14 bases lying between them. This CDR3 is 15 amino acids long. Germline lookup yields CDR1 LNHDA and CDR2 SQIVND (reference sequence). This CDR3 is CASSISVGQHNEQFF. The CDR3 nucleotides read TGTGCCAGTAGTATTTCCGTGGGACAACACAATGAGCAGTTCTTC.

The genes are TRBV21-1 and TRBJ2-5; the table calls TRBD2, which could not be checked here. TRBV21-1 is a listed pseudogene. This CDR3 has 17 amino acids. This CDR3 is CASSKAGLAGGLETQYF. In nucleotides, the CDR3 is TGTGCCAGCAGCAAAGCGGGACTAGCGGGGGGTTTGGAGACCCAGTACTTC.

This sequence joins TRBV21-1 and TRBJ1-1. TRBV21-1 is flagged as a pseudogene. The CDR3 has 14 amino acids. The CDR3 protein is CASSARVLNTEAFF. DNA for the CDR3: TGTGCCAGCAGCGCTCGGGTCCTGAACACTGAAGCTTTCTTT.

The chain links TRBV29-1 to TRBJ2-7; a weak D match, TRBD1 (5 bases). Looked up from germline, CDR1 is SQVTM and CDR2 is ANQGSEA. The CDR3 loop spans 12 amino acids. Between the trimmed V and J ends, which lost 7 bases and 6 bases, there was a span of 16 bases. The CDR3 loop reads CSAQGGSSEQYF. DNA for the CDR3: TGCAGCGCTCAGGGTGGCAGTTCCGAGCAGTACTTC.

This chain connects TRBV3-1 (or the pseudogene TRBV3-2) to TRBJ1-2; D remains ambiguous. CDR1 is LGHDT and CDR2 is YNNKEL in the germline V gene (reference sequence). The CDR3 loop spans 14 amino acids. The V and J ends lost 4 bases and 5 bases respectively, with 14 bases between them. The CDR3 reads CASSRTGEGYGYTF. The CDR3 region has the DNA TGTGCCAGCAGCCGTACCGGGGAAGGTTATGGCTACACCTTC.

J is TRBJ2-3 and V is TRBV10-2; no clear D. Germline CDR1 reads WSHSY; CDR2 reads SAAADI. This CDR3 contains 11 residues. The V end lost 3 bases, the J end lost 6 bases, and 4 bases lay between the germline ends. The CDR3 DNA reads as TGCGCCAGCAGTGAACAGGATACGCAGTATTTT. Protein sequence: CASSEQDTQYF.

J is TRBJ2-1 and V is TRBV5-8; D call uncertain. Trimming shortened V by 4 bases and J by 8 bases, and 19 bases separated the two germline ends. The germline V gene has CDR1 SGHTS and CDR2 YDEGEE. The CDR3 is 15 residues long. The DNA for the CDR3 is TGTGCCAGCAGCCCCTACCCGGGTTTCGCCGATGAGCAGTTCTTC. Its translation: CASSPYPGFADEQFF.

V is TRBV19 and J is TRBJ1-1; D gene unclear. Germline-derived CDR1 and CDR2 are LNHDA and SQIVND (reference sequence). Trimming took 4 bases from V and 2 from J, leaving 14 bases between them. The CDR3 is 15 residues long. CDR3 loop: CASSKEALSNTEAFF. The CDR3 DNA follows: TGTGCCAGTAGTAAGGAGGCTCTCTCAAACACTGAAGCTTTCTTT.

The chain couples TRBV6-2 or TRBV6-3 to TRBJ2-5, with 10 bases lining up with TRBD2. The ends lost 2 bases at V and 4 bases at J; junction bases unmatched: 16. The CDR3 consists of 19 residues. Germline V gene sequence: CDR1 MNHEY, CDR2 SVGEGT. The CDR3 region has the DNA TGTGCCAGCAGTTACCCCGGAGTAGGAAGCGGGGGGGCACGAGAGACCCAGTACTTC. It encodes CASSYPGVGSGGARETQYF.

The chain joins TRBV15 to TRBJ1-2, with D uncertain. Germline V gene sequence: CDR1 LNHNV, CDR2 YYDKDF (reference sequence). This CDR3 spans 14 amino acids. V was shortened by 0 bases and J by 6 bases, with 11 bases between the two germline ends. CDR3 in amino acids: CATSRDAAQNGYTF. The CDR3 DNA is TGTGCCACCAGCAGAGATGCCGCCCAGAATGGCTACACCTTC.

The chain recombines TRBV19 with TRBJ1-4; 9 bases are a match to TRBD1. Per germline, CDR1 LNHDA and CDR2 SQIVND (reference sequence). With 5 bases clipped from V and 2 bases from J, the junction kept 3 bases outside the gene matches. CDR3 length: 15 amino acids. The CDR3 region is CASSVTGGTNEKLFF. CDR3 nucleotides: TGTGCCAGTAGTGTGACAGGGGGGACTAATGAAAAACTGTTTTTT.

The chain recombines TRBV4-3 with TRBJ1-2, with TRBD1 identical over 7 bases. The germline V gene encodes CDR1 LGHNA and CDR2 YSLEER. Trimming cost V 5 bases and J 4 bases; bases outside gene matches: 10. The CDR3 is 15 residues long. CDR3 nucleotide sequence: TGCGCCAGCAGCGATTTGCCAGGGGGTGGCTATGGCTACACCTTC. This gives the protein CASSDLPGGGYGYTF.

The chain links TRBV7-2 to TRBJ2-7; D possibly corresponds to TRBD1 (7 bases). V was trimmed by 0 bases and J by 5 bases, leaving 17 bases between them. Germline CDR1 is SGHTA and CDR2 is FQGNSA. This CDR3 has 16 residues. The CDR3 region is CASSLALVRGAHEQYF. The CDR3 nucleotides read TGTGCCAGCAGCTTAGCGCTCGTCAGGGGGGCGCACGAGCAGTACTTC.

J is TRBJ2-3 and V is TRBV12-5; 7 bases match TRBD1. Germline V gives CDR1 LGHNT, CDR2 FRNRAP. The CDR3 sequence is 16 residues long. V lost 7 bases and J lost 0; bases outside the gene matches: 10. The CDR3 DNA sequence: TGTGCTAGTGCCCTCGGGACAGCACTTAGCACAGATACGCAGTATTTT. Residues: CASALGTALSTDTQYF. The full variable domain, its missing parts supplied by reference TRBV12-5 and TRBJ2-3, is DARVTQTPRHKVTEMGQEVTMRCQPILGHNTVFWYRQTMMQGLELLAYFRNRAPLDDSGMPKDRFSAEMPDATLATLKIQPSEPRDSAVYFCASALGTALSTDTQYFGPGTRLTVL.

J is TRBJ1-6 and V is TRBV19; D gene ambiguous. CDR1 and CDR2 from the germline V gene are LNHDA and SQIVND (reference sequence). The CDR3 loop spans 15 amino acids. Deletions cut 6 bases from V and 7 bases from J, with 16 bases between. DNA of the CDR3: TGTGCCAGTAGAGACCCAGGACTGGGAAATTCACCCCTCCACTTT. Protein product: CASRDPGLGNSPLHF.

The chain is built from TRBV20-1 and TRBJ1-1, with D unresolved. CDR1 and CDR2 from the germline V gene are DFQATT and SNEGSKA (reference sequence). The CDR3 is 11 residues long. V lost 7 bases, J lost 11 bases, and 17 bases lay in between. The DNA of the CDR3 is TGCAGTGTTAGCTGGGAGCTCGGGGCTTTCTTT. Translation: CSVSWELGAFF.

This chain joins TRBV4-1 and TRBJ2-7, with 9 bases that match TRBD1. CDR1 is MGHRA and CDR2 is YSYEKL in the germline V gene. Trimming cost V 1 base and J 6 bases; bases outside gene matches: 10. CDR3 length: 16 amino acids. This CDR3 reads CASSQALTGGGGEQYF. The CDR3 bases are TGCGCCAGCAGCCAAGCCCTGACAGGGGGAGGAGGCGAGCAGTACTTC.